Listed below are T cell receptor beta chains from one sample, sequenced in a study of OX40 agonist ivuxolimab in advanced cancers. Produced via immunoSEQ multiplex PCR; TCRdb's table is partial and in-frame only. The sample includes about 13,000 clones, approximately 85% of them seen just once. The sequences come from CD4+ or CD8+ T cells sorted from blood, collected in a trial of the OX40 agonist ivuxolimab. The receptors stem from an adult with an advanced solid tumor such as melanoma, head and neck, liver or kidney cancer. CDR3s include the opening cysteine and the closing phenylalanine or tryptophan. Fields, in order: CDR3 DNA, CDR3 protein, clone size, V gene, J gene, D gene. The D gene is left open where the match is weak. The size of a clone is reported for some rows only, either as once, few or many, or as a class for expanded clones.

TGTGCCAGCAGCTTGGGCCAGCTCTACGAGCAGTACTTC	CASSLGQLYEQYF	NA	TRBV5-1	TRBJ2-7	NA
TGTGCCTGCCGGACAGACAACACCGGGGAGCTGTTTTTT	CACRTDNTGELFF	NA	TRBV19	TRBJ2-2	NA
TGCAGCGCTGTGGTAGAGACCCAGTACTTC	CSAVVETQYF	once	TRBV29-1	TRBJ2-5	NA
TGCGCCAGCAGCCAAACGGGCTCTAGCAATCAGCCCCAGCATTTT	CASSQTGSSNQPQHF	once	TRBV4-3	TRBJ1-5	NA
TGTGCCACCAGCAGAATAAGGCGGGGAGATGAAAAACTGTTTTTT	CATSRIRRGDEKLFF	NA	TRBV15	TRBJ1-4	NA
TGCGCCAGCAGCCAAGATCATCCGGGACAGGGGAATGAAAAACTGTTTTTT	CASSQDHPGQGNEKLFF	NA	TRBV4-1	TRBJ1-4	TRBD1
TGTGCCAGCAGCTTAGCCGGCCAGGGCGGAGGCGGGGAGCTGTTTTTT	CASSLAGQGGGGELFF	NA	TRBV7-6	TRBJ2-2	NA
TGTGCCAGCAGTCCCAGGGACAGGGGGGAAACCTACGAGCAGTACTTC	CASSPRDRGETYEQYF	NA	TRBV28	TRBJ2-7	TRBD1
TGTGCCAGCAGCGTAGACGTGGGGGACAGGGTGTACAATGAGCAGTTCTTC	CASSVDVGDRVYNEQFF	few	TRBV9	TRBJ2-1	TRBD1
TGTGCCAGCAGTTTCTCACAGGGGGGGTGGACCGGGGAGCTGTTTTTT	CASSFSQGGWTGELFF	once	TRBV6-5	TRBJ2-2	NA
TGTGCCAGTAGTATAGCGGGACAGGGGGATATAGTTCGAGCCAAAAACATTCAGTACTTC	CASSIAGQGDIVRAKNIQYF	NA	TRBV19	TRBJ2-4	TRBD1
TGCAGCGTGGAGCCAGACGGTTCGGACATTCAGTACTTC	CSVEPDGSDIQYF	NA	TRBV29-1	TRBJ2-4	NA
TGCGCCAGCAGTGAGTCCCCAGCGGGGTTTCAAGAGACCCAGTACTTC	CASSESPAGFQETQYF	once	TRBV10-2	TRBJ2-5	TRBD2
TGTGCCAGCAGCTTAGTCGGGACAGCCCACGAGCAGTACTTC	CASSLVGTAHEQYF	NA	TRBV7-9	TRBJ2-7	TRBD1
TGTGCCAGCAGCTTTTTCCCGGAAGAGCAGTACTTC	CASSFFPEEQYF	NA	TRBV11-2	TRBJ2-7	NA
TGTGCCAGCAGACTGGGACTAGCCAACTACGAGCAGTACTTC	CASRLGLANYEQYF	once	TRBV6-5	TRBJ2-7	TRBD2
TGTGCCAGCAGCGACCAACAGGGGAGGGGCCAAGAGACCCAGTACTTC	CASSDQQGRGQETQYF	NA	TRBV7-8	TRBJ2-5	NA
TGTGCCAGCAGTTTACTTGGGACAGCATCCTATGGCTACACCTTC	CASSLLGTASYGYTF	NA	TRBV28	TRBJ1-2	TRBD1
TGTGCCAGTAGTATAGATACTGGGTGGAAACTGTTTTTT	CASSIDTGWKLFF	once	TRBV19	TRBJ1-4	NA
TGTGCCAGCAGCCTAGACACTGAAGCTTTCTTT	CASSLDTEAFF	medium-sized	TRBV7-9	TRBJ1-1	NA
TGTGCCAGCAGCGTCAATGGCTACACCTTC	CASSVNGYTF	NA	TRBV7-9	TRBJ1-2	NA
TGCAGCGTTGAAGAGCTGTCCCTCTCTGGGGCCAACGTCCTGACTTTC	CSVEELSLSGANVLTF	NA	TRBV29-1	TRBJ2-6	NA
TGCGCCAGCAGTGAGTCGGGGGGCGGCTACAATGAGCAGTTCTTC	CASSESGGGYNEQFF	NA	TRBV10-2	TRBJ2-1	NA
TGCAGCGTTGATAGCGAGAACACTGAAGCTTTCTTT	CSVDSENTEAFF	few	TRBV29-1	TRBJ1-1	NA
TGCGCCAGCAGTCAAGCGGGGCGGGGGGGAGAGACCCAGTACTTC	CASSQAGRGGETQYF	NA	TRBV23-1	TRBJ2-5	TRBD2
TGCGCCAGCAGCCCCCCGGGGCTGGGCCAAGAGACCCAGTACTTC	CASSPPGLGQETQYF	NA	TRBV4-3	TRBJ2-5	NA
TGTGCCAGCAGCTTCGGGCTAGCGGAACAAGAGACCCAGTACTTC	CASSFGLAEQETQYF	NA	TRBV7-3	TRBJ2-5	TRBD2
TGTGCCAGCAGTCCCCAAACAGGGGACGGCTACACCTTC	CASSPQTGDGYTF	NA	TRBV27	TRBJ1-2	TRBD1
TGTGCCAGCAGTAATAGCGAGAACACAGATACGCAGTATTTT	CASSNSENTDTQYF	NA	TRBV6-4	TRBJ2-3	NA
TGCGCCAGCAGTGAATGGGGACAGGGGGTGTACGAGCAGTACTTC	CASSEWGQGVYEQYF	NA	TRBV10-2	TRBJ2-7	TRBD1
TGTGCCAGCAGCTTAGGGGAGGCCAAAAACATTCAGTACTTC	CASSLGEAKNIQYF	NA	TRBV13	TRBJ2-4	NA
TGTGCCTGGACCCGGACAGAGAGTAACACCGGGGAGCTGTTTTTT	CAWTRTESNTGELFF	NA	TRBV2	TRBJ2-2	NA
TGTGCCAGCACCTTCAGCGGGGCAACCACAGATACGCAGTATTTT	CASTFSGATTDTQYF	NA	TRBV6-5	TRBJ2-3	TRBD2
TGCAGCGTCGACCCAGCGGGAGTCGGCACAGATACGCAGTATTTT	CSVDPAGVGTDTQYF	NA	TRBV29-1	TRBJ2-3	TRBD2
TGTGCCACCAGCCACGGGATAGGGTACAATGAGCAGTTCTTC	CATSHGIGYNEQFF	few	TRBV15	TRBJ2-1	NA
TGCAGCGTTGACCCCGGGTGGGGGGATCATGGCTACACCTTC	CSVDPGWGDHGYTF	NA	TRBV29-1	TRBJ1-2	NA
TGTGCCAGCACGCGCAGCTTGGGACAGAGCTCCTACGAGCAGTACTTC	CASTRSLGQSSYEQYF	large	TRBV7-9	TRBJ2-7	TRBD1
TGTGCCAGCAGCACAGGAGTTAACTCCTACGAGCAGTACTTC	CASSTGVNSYEQYF	NA	TRBV5-6	TRBJ2-7	NA
TGTGCCAGCAATCCGACAGGGGCCCACGAGCAGTACTTC	CASNPTGAHEQYF	NA	TRBV6-1	TRBJ2-7	TRBD1
TGCGCCAGCAGCCAAGAATCGTCCTCTGGGGCCAACGTCCTGACTTTC	CASSQESSSGANVLTF	NA	TRBV4-3	TRBJ2-6	NA
TGTGCCAGCTCACCACCGATGACAGCACCTTATGGCTACACCTTC	CASSPPMTAPYGYTF	NA	TRBV18	TRBJ1-2	NA
TGCGCCAGCAGCCCTAGCGGGAGTCCCTACAATGAGCAGTTCTTC	CASSPSGSPYNEQFF	NA	TRBV4-1	TRBJ2-1	TRBD2
TGTGCCGCCCGACAGGATGGTACTGAAGCTTTCTTT	CAARQDGTEAFF	many	TRBV10-3	TRBJ1-1	NA
TGTGCCAGCAGTGCATTACAGGGAGCGCAAGAGACCCAGTACTTC	CASSALQGAQETQYF	NA	TRBV27	TRBJ2-5	NA
TGTGCCAGCAGTTGCCGGAATCTCGCAGGGGGGCAGTACTTC	CASSCRNLAGGQYF	NA	TRBV6-7	TRBJ2-7	TRBD1
TGTGCCAGCAGCTTGGAGGACCAGGGACTAGCGAGTGATACGCAGTATTTT	CASSLEDQGLASDTQYF	NA	TRBV5-4	TRBJ2-3	TRBD2
TGTGCCAGTAGTCCCAGCGGGACCACCGGGGAGCTGTTTTTT	CASSPSGTTGELFF	few	TRBV19	TRBJ2-2	TRBD2
TGCGCCAGCTATCACGGGACAAGTGAAGAGACCCAGTACTTC	CASYHGTSEETQYF	NA	TRBV5-1	TRBJ2-5	NA
TGTGCCAGCAGCTCAAGGTTGTACGAGCAGTACTTC	CASSSRLYEQYF	once	TRBV7-9	TRBJ2-7	NA
TGTGCCAGCAGCGTTGTCGGGGGCGAGAATTCACCCCTCCACTTT	CASSVVGGENSPLHF	NA	TRBV9	TRBJ1-6	NA
TGTGCCAGCAGGACCCAGGGATTGTGGACTGAAGCTTTCTTT	CASRTQGLWTEAFF	NA	TRBV27	TRBJ1-1	NA
TGTGCCAGCAGCTCTTGGGGACAGGGGGCCAACACTGAAGCTTTCTTT	CASSSWGQGANTEAFF	once	TRBV5-5	TRBJ1-1	TRBD1
TGTGCCAGCAGCTCCCCCGGGACCAAACCCTACGAGCAGTACTTC	CASSSPGTKPYEQYF	NA	TRBV7-9	TRBJ2-7	NA
TGTGCCAGCTCACCACCGGATGTTATAAACATTCAGTACTTC	CASSPPDVINIQYF	once	TRBV18	TRBJ2-4	NA
TGCAGCGTTGGGGACAGCTTGAACACTGAAGCTTTCTTT	CSVGDSLNTEAFF	NA	TRBV29-1	TRBJ1-1	TRBD1
TGTGCCAGCAGTTTGGGGCAGGGGAACGAGCAGTACTTC	CASSLGQGNEQYF	NA	TRBV7-9	TRBJ2-7	NA
TGTGCCAGCAGTGACCCGTGGCAGGGGAATACTGAAGCTTTCTTT	CASSDPWQGNTEAFF	NA	TRBV6-1	TRBJ1-1	NA
TGTGCCAGCAGCCCACAGGCCGCGGACACCGGGGAGCTGTTTTTT	CASSPQAADTGELFF	once	TRBV7-3	TRBJ2-2	NA
TGTGCCAGTGGCGTCAATGAGCAGTTCTTC	CASGVNEQFF	NA	TRBV25-1	TRBJ2-1	NA